The rows below give T cell receptor beta chains drawn from one sample of a study of T-cell memory formation after mild COVID-19. TCRdb processed the 5' RACE reads anew with MiXCR; each CDR3 protein has one entry. The table lists 55,000 to 75,000 distinct CDR3 sequences, 28% of them singletons. Sequencing was carried out using PBMCs or a T cell subset sorted from them (not recorded which). All receptors derive from a man aged 18 to 30 who had mild COVID-19 (a few samples of this study predate the infection). Cell type and time point are not known. The CDR3 runs from the conserved cysteine through the conserved F or W. Each record gives: clone size, D gene, V gene, J gene, CDR3 DNA, CDR3 protein. The D gene is left open where the match is weak. Size is omitted from some rows. Given values are once, few, many or a class for expanded clones.

>NA|NA|TRBV27|TRBJ1-2
TGTGCCAGCAGTTCTACAGGGCACTATGGCTACACCTTC
CASSSTGHYGYTF
>few|NA|TRBV7-2|TRBJ2-7
TGTGCCAGCAGTTCTATCCAGTACGAGCAGTACTTC
CASSSIQYEQYF
>few|TRBD2|TRBV12-3/TRBV12-4|TRBJ2-3
TGTGCCAGCAGCCCGGGAGGGGAGAGGGACACAGATACGCAGTATTTT
CASSPGGERDTDTQYF
>few|NA|TRBV9|TRBJ1-1
TGTGCCAGCAGCGTAGGGGGGATGAACACTGAAGCTTTCTTT
CASSVGGMNTEAFF
>many|TRBD1|TRBV9|TRBJ1-6
TGTGCCAGCAGCCACCCAATTGACAGGGCGAACTATAATTCACCCCTCCACTTT
CASSHPIDRANYNSPLHF
>NA|NA|TRBV12-3/TRBV12-4|TRBJ2-3
TGTGCCAGCAGTTTCATCGGCAGCACAGATACGCAGTATTTT
CASSFIGSTDTQYF
>NA|TRBD2|TRBV5-1|TRBJ2-1
TGCGCCAGCAGCTTTTCTAGCGGGGGGGCCTTGGAGCAGTTCTTC
CASSFSSGGALEQFF
>few|NA|TRBV23-1|TRBJ1-1
TGCGCCAACCTAGTTTCCGGGGTCGTGAACACTGAAGCTTTCTTT
CANLVSGVVNTEAFF
>NA|NA|TRBV4-1|TRBJ2-3
TGCGCCAGCAGCCAAGACCCTCTGGGGGGCGCCGAAGATACGCAGTATTTT
CASSQDPLGGAEDTQYF
>NA|TRBD2|TRBV12-3/TRBV12-4|TRBJ2-1
TGTGCCAGCAGTGCCAGGACTAGCGGGGGGAATGAGCAGTTCTTC
CASSARTSGGNEQFF
>NA|NA|TRBV20-1|TRBJ1-5
TGCAGTGCGGATGGTCAGGGAATGGGTCAGCCCCAGCATTTT
CSADGQGMGQPQHF
>NA|TRBD2|TRBV11-2|TRBJ2-5
TGTGCCAGCAGCTCCCGGACTAGCGGGGGACTAGAGACCCAGTACTTC
CASSSRTSGGLETQYF
>NA|NA|TRBV7-9|TRBJ1-2
TGTGCCAGCAGCTTCGAGCGAATTTATGGCTACACCTTC
CASSFERIYGYTF
>few|NA|TRBV11-2|TRBJ2-7
TGTGCCAGCAGCTCGGACCGGGTCCACGAGCAGTACTTC
CASSSDRVHEQYF
>NA|TRBD1|TRBV7-9|TRBJ2-5
TGTGCCAGCAGCCATGGGACAGGGGAAGAGACCCAGTACTTC
CASSHGTGEETQYF
>NA|TRBD1|TRBV29-1|TRBJ1-2
TGCAGCGCCGTCGGGACAGACAGTACTAACTATGGCTACACCTTC
CSAVGTDSTNYGYTF
>NA|NA|TRBV30|TRBJ2-2
TGTGCCTGGACCCCAATTTGGTTACATGGGGACACCGGGGAGCTGTTTTTT
CAWTPIWLHGDTGELFF
>few|NA|TRBV5-1|TRBJ2-5
TGCGCCAGCAGCTTACGAGGGGTCCTAGAGACCCAGTACTTC
CASSLRGVLETQYF
>NA|TRBD2|TRBV5-1|TRBJ2-1
TGCGCCAGCAGCCCACTAGCGGGGGGCCATGAGCAGTTCTTC
CASSPLAGGHEQFF
>NA|TRBD1|TRBV7-9|TRBJ1-5
TGTGCCAGCAGCTTAAGCGCGGGACAGCCCAATCAGCCCCAGCATTTT
CASSLSAGQPNQPQHF
>few|TRBD2|TRBV9|TRBJ2-4
TGTGCCAGCAGCGTAGGCGGCGGGGGGGTAAACATTCAGTACTTC
CASSVGGGGVNIQYF
>NA|NA|TRBV20-1|TRBJ2-5
TGCAGTGCTAGAGTCAAAAGTCGGGCATTAGTCTCAGAGACCCAGTACTTC
CSARVKSRALVSETQYF
>few|TRBD2|TRBV28|TRBJ2-3
TGTGCCAGCAGTTATCCACCTAGCGGGGGCCTCAGCACAGATACGCAGTATTTT
CASSYPPSGGLSTDTQYF
>few|NA|TRBV18|TRBJ2-5
TGTGCCAGCTCAGAAGAGGAAGAGACCCAGTACTTC
CASSEEEETQYF
>few|NA|TRBV5-6|TRBJ2-1
TGTGCCAGCAGCTCCGGAAACTCCGGGACAATCTACAATGAGCAGTTCTTC
CASSSGNSGTIYNEQFF
>NA|NA|TRBV6-2/TRBV6-3|TRBJ1-5
TGTGCCAGCAGCCCTCGAGAGTATCAGCCCCAGCATTTT
CASSPREYQPQHF
>NA|TRBD1|TRBV15|TRBJ2-7
TGTGCCACCAGCAGGGACAGGTCCTACGAGCAGTACTTC
CATSRDRSYEQYF
>NA|NA|TRBV18|TRBJ2-7
TGTGCCAGCTCACCCCCTACAGGGTCCCACTCCTACGAGCAGTACTTC
CASSPPTGSHSYEQYF
>few|NA|TRBV11-2|TRBJ2-1
TGTGCCAGCAGCTTAACAAGCGGTAGCTCCTACAATGAGCAGTTCTTC
CASSLTSGSSYNEQFF
>NA|TRBD2|TRBV7-2|TRBJ2-3
TGTGCCAGCAGCTCCCCTTACGGGGGGGCCACTAGCACAGATACGCAGTATTTT
CASSSPYGGATSTDTQYF
>NA|NA|TRBV11-2|TRBJ2-4
TGTGCCAGCAGCTTACCCTCCCCCATTCAGTACTTC
CASSLPSPIQYF
>NA|NA|TRBV5-1|TRBJ1-2
TGCGCCAGCAGCCCTCCCGGGGCCGGCAGAGGCTACACCTTC
CASSPPGAGRGYTF
>NA|TRBD2|TRBV7-8|TRBJ2-1
TGTGCCAGCAGCCAGCGGACTAGCGGACATACGGGCTATGAGCAGTTCTTC
CASSQRTSGHTGYEQFF
>few|NA|TRBV4-3|TRBJ1-1
TGCGCCAGCAGCCTCTCTATGTGGGCAGGAACTGAAGCTTTCTTT
CASSLSMWAGTEAFF
>few|TRBD1|TRBV6-2/TRBV6-3|TRBJ2-7
TGTGCCAGCAGTCAGGGACAGAGCTCCTACGAGCAGTACTTC
CASSQGQSSYEQYF
>few|NA|TRBV7-9|TRBJ2-1
TGTGCCAGCAGCTTAGGGGTGGATGAGCAGTTCTTC
CASSLGVDEQFF
>NA|NA|TRBV7-2|TRBJ2-1
TGTGCCAGCAGCACCCCTATGGGGGATGAGCAGTTCTTC
CASSTPMGDEQFF
>NA|NA|TRBV5-1|TRBJ2-6
TGCGCCAGCAGTTTCCCGACCCAGCTATCTGGGGCCAACGTCCTGACTTTC
CASSFPTQLSGANVLTF
>NA|TRBD1|TRBV7-9|TRBJ2-3
TGTGCCAGCAGCCCCCGGCAGGGGGAGCTAGATACGCTGTATTTT
CASSPRQGELDTLYF
>NA|TRBD2|TRBV20-1|TRBJ2-7
TGCAGTGCTATGACTAGCGGGGGAACCTACGAGCAGTACTTC
CSAMTSGGTYEQYF
>few|NA|TRBV11-3|TRBJ2-1
TGTGCCAGCAGCTCCGACCGGGGCAATGAGCAGTTCTTC
CASSSDRGNEQFF
>NA|TRBD2|TRBV7-6|TRBJ2-5
TGTGCCAGCAGCTCTCAATTCCTAGCGGGTGAACAAGAGACCCAGTACTTC
CASSSQFLAGEQETQYF